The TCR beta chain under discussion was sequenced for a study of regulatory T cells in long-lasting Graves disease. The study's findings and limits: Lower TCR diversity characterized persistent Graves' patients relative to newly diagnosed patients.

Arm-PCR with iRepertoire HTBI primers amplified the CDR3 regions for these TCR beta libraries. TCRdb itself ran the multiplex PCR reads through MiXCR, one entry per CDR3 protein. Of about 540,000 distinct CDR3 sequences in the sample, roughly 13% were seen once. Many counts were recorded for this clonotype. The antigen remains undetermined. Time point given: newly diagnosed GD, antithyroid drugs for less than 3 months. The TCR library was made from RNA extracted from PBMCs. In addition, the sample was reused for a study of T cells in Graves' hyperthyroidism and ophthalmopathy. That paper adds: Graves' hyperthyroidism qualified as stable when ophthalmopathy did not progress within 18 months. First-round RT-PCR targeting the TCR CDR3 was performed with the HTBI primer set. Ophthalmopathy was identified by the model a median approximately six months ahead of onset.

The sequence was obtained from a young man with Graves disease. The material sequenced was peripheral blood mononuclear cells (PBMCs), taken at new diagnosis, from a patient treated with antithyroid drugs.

The CDR3 nucleotides are TGCAGCGTTCCCTGGACTAGCGGGAGCACAGATACGCAGTATTTT. Encoded protein: CSVPWTSGSTDTQYF. This chain uses TRBV29-1 with TRBJ2-3; 11 bases match TRBD2. The J segment lost 0 bases and the V segment lost 5 bases, leaving 4 bases of the junction unmatched. Germline V gene data show CDR1 as SQVTM and CDR2 as ANQGSEA. The CDR3 runs 15 residues.